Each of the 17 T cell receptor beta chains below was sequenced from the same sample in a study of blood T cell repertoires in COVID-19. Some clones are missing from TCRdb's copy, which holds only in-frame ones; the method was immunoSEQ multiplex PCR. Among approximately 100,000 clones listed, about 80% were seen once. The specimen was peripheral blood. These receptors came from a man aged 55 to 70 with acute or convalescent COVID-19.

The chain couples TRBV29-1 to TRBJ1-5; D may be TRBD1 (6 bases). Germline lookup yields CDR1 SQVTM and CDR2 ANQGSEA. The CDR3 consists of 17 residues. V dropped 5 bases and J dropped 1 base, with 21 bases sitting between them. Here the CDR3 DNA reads TGCAGCGTTACCATCCACACAGGGTCTAAAAGCAATCAGCCCCAGCATTTT. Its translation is CSVTIHTGSKSNQPQHF. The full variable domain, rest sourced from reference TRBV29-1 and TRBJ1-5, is SAVISQKPSRDICQRGTSLTIQCQVDSQVTMMFWYRQQPGQSLTLIATANQGSEATYESGFVIDKFPISRPNLTFSTLTVSNMSPEDSSIYLCSVTIHTGSKSNQPQHFGDGTRLSIL.

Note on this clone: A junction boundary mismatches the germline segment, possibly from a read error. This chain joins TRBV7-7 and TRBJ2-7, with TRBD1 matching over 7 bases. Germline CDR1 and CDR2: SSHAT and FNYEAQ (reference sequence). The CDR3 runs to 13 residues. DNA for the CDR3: TGTGCTAGCAGCACCGGGCCGGACAGGGAGCAGTACTTC. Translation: CASSTGPDREQYF. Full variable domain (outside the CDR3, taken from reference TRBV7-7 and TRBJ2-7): GAGVSQSPRYKVTKRGQDVTLRCDPISSHATLYWYQQALGQGPEFLTYFNYEAQPDKSGLPSDRFSAERPEGSISTLTIQRTEQRDSAMYRCASSTGPDREQYFGPGTRLTVT.

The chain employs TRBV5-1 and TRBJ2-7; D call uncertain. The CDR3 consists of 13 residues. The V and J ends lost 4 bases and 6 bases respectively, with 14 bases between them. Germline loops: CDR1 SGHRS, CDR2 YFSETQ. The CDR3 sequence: CASSVDRSGEQYF. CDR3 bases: TGCGCCAGCAGCGTGGATCGGAGTGGCGAGCAGTACTTC.

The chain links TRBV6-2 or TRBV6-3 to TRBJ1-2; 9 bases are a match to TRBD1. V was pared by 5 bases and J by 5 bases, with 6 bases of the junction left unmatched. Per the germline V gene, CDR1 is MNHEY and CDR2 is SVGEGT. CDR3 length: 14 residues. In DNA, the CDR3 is TGTGCCAGCAGTAGACTGACAGGGGGTTATGGCTACACCTTC. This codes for CASSRLTGGYGYTF.

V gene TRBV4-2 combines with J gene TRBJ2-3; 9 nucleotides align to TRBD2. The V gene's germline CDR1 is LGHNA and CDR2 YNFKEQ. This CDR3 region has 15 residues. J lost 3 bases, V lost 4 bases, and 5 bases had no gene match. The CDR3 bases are TGTGCCAGCAGCCTGGAGCTAGCGGGGACAGATACGCAGTATTTT. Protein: CASSLELAGTDTQYF.

This CDR3 reads CASSYPQYNSPLHF. The CDR3 DNA follows: TGTGCCAGCAGTTACCCCCAATATAATTCACCCCTCCACTTT. This chain uses TRBV6-2 or TRBV6-3 with TRBJ1-6; no clear D. CDR3 length: 14 amino acids. Trimming removed 2 bases at V and 4 bases at J, with 6 bases between. Germline V gene sequence: CDR1 MNHEY, CDR2 SVGEGT.

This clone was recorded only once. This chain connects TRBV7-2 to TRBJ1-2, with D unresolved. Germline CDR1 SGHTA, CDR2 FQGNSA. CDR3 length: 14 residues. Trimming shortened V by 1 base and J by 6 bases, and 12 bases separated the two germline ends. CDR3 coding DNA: TGTGCCAGCAGCTTAGTCCGGGATGGCGATGGCTACACCTTC. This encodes CASSLVRDGDGYTF.

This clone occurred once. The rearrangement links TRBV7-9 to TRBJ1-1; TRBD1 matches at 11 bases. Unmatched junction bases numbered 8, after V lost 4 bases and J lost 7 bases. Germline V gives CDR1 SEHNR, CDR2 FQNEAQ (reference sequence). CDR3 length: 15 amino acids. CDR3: CASSSRTGGIVEAFF. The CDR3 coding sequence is TGTGCCAGCAGCTCCCGGACAGGGGGCATCGTTGAAGCTTTCTTT.

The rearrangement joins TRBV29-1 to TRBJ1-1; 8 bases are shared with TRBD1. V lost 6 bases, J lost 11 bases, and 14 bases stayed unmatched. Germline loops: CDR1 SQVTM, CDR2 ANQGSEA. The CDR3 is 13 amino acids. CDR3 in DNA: TGCAGCGTATTACAGGGGGGGGAAGTAGAGGCTTTCTTT. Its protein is CSVLQGGEVEAFF.

The CDR3 reads CASSLGQGSGETQYF. Here the CDR3 DNA reads TGCGCCAGCAGCTTAGGACAGGGGAGCGGGGAGACCCAGTACTTC. The chain employs TRBV5-1 and TRBJ2-5; 9 bases map to TRBD1. The germline CDR1 and CDR2 sequences are SGHRS and YFSETQ. V was clipped by 2 bases and J by 5 bases; unmatched bases: 7. The CDR3 spans 15 residues.

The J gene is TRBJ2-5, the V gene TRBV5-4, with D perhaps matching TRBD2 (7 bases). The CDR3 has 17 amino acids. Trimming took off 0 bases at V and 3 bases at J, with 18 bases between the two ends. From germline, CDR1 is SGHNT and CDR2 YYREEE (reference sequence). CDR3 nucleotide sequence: TGTGCCAGCAGCTTGGCCGGCTATAGGGGGGGAAAAGAGACCCAGTACTTC. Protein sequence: CASSLAGYRGGKETQYF.

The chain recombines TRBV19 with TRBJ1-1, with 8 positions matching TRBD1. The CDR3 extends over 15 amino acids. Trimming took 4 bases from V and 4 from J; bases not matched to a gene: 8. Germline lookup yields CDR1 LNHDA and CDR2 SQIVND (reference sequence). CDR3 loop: CASSTSSGGSTEAFF. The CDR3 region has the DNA TGTGCCAGTAGTACTTCATCAGGGGGCAGCACTGAAGCTTTCTTT.

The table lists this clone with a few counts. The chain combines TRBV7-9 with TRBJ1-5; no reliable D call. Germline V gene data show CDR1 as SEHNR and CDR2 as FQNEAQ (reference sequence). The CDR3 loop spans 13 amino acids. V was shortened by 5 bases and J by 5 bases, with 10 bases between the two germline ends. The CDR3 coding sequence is TGTGCCAGCAGCCAGTTCTTGGATCAGCCCCAGCATTTT. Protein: CASSQFLDQPQHF.

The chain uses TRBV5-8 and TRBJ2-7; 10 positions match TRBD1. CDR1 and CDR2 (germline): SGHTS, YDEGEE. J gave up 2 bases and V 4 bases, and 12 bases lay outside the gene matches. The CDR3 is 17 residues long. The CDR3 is CASSKNSGTGAPYEQYF. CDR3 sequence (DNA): TGTGCCAGCAGCAAAAATTCCGGGACAGGGGCGCCCTACGAGCAGTACTTC.

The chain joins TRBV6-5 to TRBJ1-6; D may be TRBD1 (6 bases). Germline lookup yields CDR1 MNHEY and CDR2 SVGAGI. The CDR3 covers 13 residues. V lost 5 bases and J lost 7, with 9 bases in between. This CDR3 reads CASSQGRNSPLHF. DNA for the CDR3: TGTGCCAGCAGTCAGGGGAGAAATTCACCCCTCCACTTT.

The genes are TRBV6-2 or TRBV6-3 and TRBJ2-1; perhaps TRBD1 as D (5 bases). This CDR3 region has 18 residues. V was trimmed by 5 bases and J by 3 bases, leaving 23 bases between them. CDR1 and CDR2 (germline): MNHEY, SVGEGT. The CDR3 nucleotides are TGTGCCAGCAGTAAACCTACTTGGGTGACAGACTTCTACAATGAGCAGTTCTTC. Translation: CASSKPTWVTDFYNEQFF.

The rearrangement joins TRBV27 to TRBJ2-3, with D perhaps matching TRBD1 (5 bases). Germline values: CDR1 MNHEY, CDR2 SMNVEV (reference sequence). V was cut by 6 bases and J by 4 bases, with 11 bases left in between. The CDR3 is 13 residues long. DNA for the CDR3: TGTGCCAGCAGATCCAGGGTGGCAGATACGCAGTATTTT. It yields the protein CASRSRVADTQYF.